This T cell receptor beta chain was observed in a study of T cells in Graves' hyperthyroidism and ophthalmopathy. From RNA transcripts, TCR beta CDR3 regions were amplified. A first-round RT-PCR of the TCR CDR3 used the HTBI primer set. Each CDR3 protein gets one entry after TCRdb re-called the multiplex PCR reads with MiXCR. Found here are a few hundred thousand distinct CDR3 sequences, around 20% of them singletons; the top ten hold roughly 44%. Ten or more counts support this clonotype. Its matching antigen is unknown. The study's findings and limits: Most thyroid clonotypes with frequency above 0.001 were detected in blood.

This CDR3 contains 13 residues. Germline-derived CDR1 and CDR2 are LGHNA and YSLEER. V dropped 6 bases and J dropped 0 bases, with 8 bases sitting between them. The chain has TRBV4-3 and TRBJ1-2; D perhaps matches TRBD1 (6 bases). The specimen was blood. The clonotype was recovered from a man between 40 and 49 years old with Graves' hyperthyroidism. The CDR3 coding sequence is TGCGCCAGCAGTAGACAGGCTAACTATGGCTACACCTTC. It is translated as CASSRQANYGYTF.